A selection of T cell receptor beta chains follows, all from one sample in a study of cytotoxic CD8 clonotypes in ibrutinib-treated CLL. The data were produced by immunoSEQ multiplex PCR, yet TCRdb's version contains in-frame clones alone and is incomplete. The sample gives hundreds of thousands of clones, roughly 67% of which show up once; around 6.6% is in the top ten. The specimen comprised PBMCs, sampled after 36 months of ibrutinib treatment. The receptors were sampled from a human donor with chronic lymphocytic leukemia. Each CDR3 is given with its conserved first and last residue. A D gene is named only where the DNA matches it firmly. For some rows the clone size is stated as once, few or many, or as a class when expanded; others skip it.

.	TRBV6-1	14	TRBD1	TRBJ2-6	CATQGARGANVLTF	TGTGCCACCCAGGGGGCGCGCGGGGCCAACGTCCTGACTTTC
.	TRBV27	14	TRBD1	TRBJ2-7	CASGPTGIIYEQYF	TGTGCCAGCGGACCGACAGGGATAATCTACGAGCAGTACTTC
.	TRBV19	17	.	TRBJ1-5	CASSTEDILWANQPQHF	TGTGCCAGTAGTACGGAGGACATTCTTTGGGCTAATCAGCCCCAGCATTTT
many	TRBV10-2	13	.	TRBJ1-2	CASSADWGRGYTF	TGCGCCAGCAGCGCCGATTGGGGTCGTGGCTACACCTTC
.	TRBV4-1	17	TRBD1	TRBJ1-5	CASSQVGQGKANQPQHF	TGCGCCAGCAGCCAAGTGGGACAGGGGAAAGCGAATCAGCCCCAGCATTTT
.	TRBV28	12	.	TRBJ1-1	CASSLLNTEAFF	TGTGCCAGCAGTTTGCTGAACACTGAAGCTTTCTTT
few	TRBV28	12	.	TRBJ2-3	CASSAHPDTQYF	TGTGCCAGCAGCGCACATCCAGATACGCAGTATTTT
.	TRBV11-3	15	TRBD2	TRBJ2-3	CASSLEAGVTDTQYF	TGTGCCAGCAGCTTAGAAGCGGGAGTCACAGATACGCAGTATTTT
.	TRBV29-1	17	TRBD2	TRBJ2-5	CSVEDFLAGGYQETQYF	TGCAGCGTTGAAGATTTCCTAGCGGGAGGCTACCAAGAGACCCAGTACTTC
.	TRBV28	13	.	TRBJ2-7	CASSLLGVGEQYF	TGTGCCAGCAGTTTACTTGGCGTTGGTGAGCAGTACTTC
.	TRBV28	16	.	TRBJ2-7	CASSLFGGRAVYEQYF	TGTGCCAGCAGTTTATTCGGGGGAAGAGCGGTCTACGAGCAGTACTTC
.	TRBV2	13	.	TRBJ1-2	CASSEQGNYGYTF	TGTGCCAGCAGCGAACAGGGTAACTATGGCTACACCTTC
.	TRBV27	13	.	TRBJ2-1	CASSFFLGNEQFF	TGTGCCAGCAGTTTCTTCCTGGGGAATGAGCAGTTCTTC
.	TRBV11-2	14	TRBD2	TRBJ2-5	CASSSSSGQETQYF	TGTGCCAGCAGCTCCTCTAGCGGTCAAGAGACCCAGTACTTC
few	TRBV10-3	15	.	TRBJ1-6	CAISESGDYNSPLHF	TGTGCCATCAGTGAGAGCGGGGACTATAATTCACCCCTCCACTTT
.	TRBV6-5	15	.	TRBJ1-1	CASSYSNMRDTEAFF	TGTGCCAGCAGTTACTCTAACATGAGGGACACTGAAGCTTTCTTT
.	TRBV5-5	15	TRBD1	TRBJ2-7	CASSLEWTGSYEQYF	TGTGCCAGCAGCTTGGAGTGGACAGGGTCCTACGAGCAGTACTTC
few	TRBV19	15	.	TRBJ2-4	CATGSWGGGADIQYF	TGTGCCACTGGGTCGTGGGGCGGAGGGGCGGACATTCAGTACTTC
.	TRBV4-1	15	TRBD1	TRBJ1-4	CASSQAATGGQSQFF	TGCGCCAGCAGCCAGGCCGCAACAGGGGGCCAGTCCCAGTTTTTT
.	TRBV18	13	TRBD1	TRBJ1-5	CASSEGANQPQHF	TGTGCCAGCTCCGAGGGGGCTAATCAGCCCCAGCATTTT
.	TRBV7-9	14	TRBD1	TRBJ2-7	CASSPGTGTYEQYF	TGTGCCAGCAGCCCCGGGACAGGGACCTACGAGCAGTACTTC
few	TRBV2	13	TRBD1	TRBJ2-7	CASEGQGIDEQYF	TGTGCCAGTGAGGGACAGGGGATTGACGAGCAGTACTTC
.	TRBV5-6	16	TRBD2	TRBJ2-7	CASSPIMLAGSYEQYF	TGTGCCAGCAGCCCTATTATGCTAGCGGGCTCCTACGAGCAGTACTTC
.	TRBV9	16	.	TRBJ1-1	CASSINPARGNTEAFF	TGTGCCAGCAGCATCAACCCCGCACGGGGGAACACTGAAGCTTTCTTT
.	TRBV5-4	14	.	TRBJ1-2	CASSLIGRIYGYTF	TGTGCCAGCAGCTTGATAGGCAGGATCTATGGCTACACCTTC
once	TRBV7-9	13	TRBD2	TRBJ2-1	CASSRIGTSEQFF	TGTGCCAGCAGCCGCATCGGGACTAGCGAGCAGTTCTTC
.	TRBV18	13	TRBD2	TRBJ2-1	CASSPGLADEQFF	TGTGCCAGCTCACCGGGACTAGCGGATGAGCAGTTCTTC
.	TRBV9	16	.	TRBJ2-2	CASRHSRDKNTGELFF	TGTGCCAGCAGACATTCCCGGGACAAGAACACCGGGGAGCTGTTTTTT
.	TRBV28	15	TRBD1	TRBJ2-5	CASSLWPGTEETQYF	TGTGCCAGCAGTTTATGGCCTGGGACAGAAGAGACCCAGTACTTC
.	TRBV6-5	13	.	TRBJ1-1	CASAPGRNTEAFF	TGTGCCAGCGCGCCAGGACGAAACACTGAAGCTTTCTTT
.	TRBV9	13	.	TRBJ1-3	CASSGEGRNTIYF	TGTGCCAGCAGCGGCGAAGGGAGAAACACCATATATTTT
.	TRBV2	14	TRBD2	TRBJ2-7	CASRSSGGTYEQYF	TGTGCCAGCAGATCAAGCGGGGGAACCTACGAGCAGTACTTC
.	TRBV5-1	13	.	TRBJ1-5	CASSLGRDQPQHF	TGCGCCAGCAGCTTGGGCAGGGATCAGCCCCAGCATTTT
few	TRBV14	11	.	TRBJ2-7	CASSQDYEQYF	TGTGCCAGCAGCCAAGACTACGAGCAGTACTTC
.	TRBV13	16	.	TRBJ2-5	CASSLGGAEYQETQYF	TGTGCCAGCAGCTTAGGCGGGGCAGAGTACCAAGAGACCCAGTACTTC
few	TRBV9	13	.	TRBJ1-2	CASSVDGLRGYTF	TGTGCCAGCAGCGTAGATGGATTACGTGGCTACACCTTC
.	TRBV28	17	.	TRBJ2-1	CASSLRDKVSSYNEQFF	TGTGCCAGCAGTTTAAGGGACAAGGTGTCCTCCTACAATGAGCAGTTCTTC
.	TRBV6-6	14	.	TRBJ2-7	CATARTAKGGEQYF	TGTGCCACAGCTCGGACTGCGAAGGGGGGAGAGCAGTACTTC
.	TRBV19	14	.	TRBJ1-6	CASNKNSYNSPLHF	TGTGCCAGTAACAAAAACTCCTATAATTCACCCCTCCACTTT
.	TRBV5-6	12	.	TRBJ2-1	CASRAQGNEQFF	TGTGCCAGCAGAGCCCAGGGCAATGAGCAGTTCTTC
few	TRBV29-1	13	.	TRBJ2-3	CSVEEGTPDTQYF	TGCAGCGTTGAAGAGGGGACACCCGATACGCAGTATTTT
.	TRBV12-5	15	TRBD1	TRBJ1-5	CASAPGQGINQPQHF	TGTGCTAGTGCCCCCGGACAGGGGATTAATCAGCCCCAGCATTTT
.	TRBV4-1	17	.	TRBJ2-7	CASSQDFVAIITYEQYF	TGCGCCAGCAGCCAAGATTTCGTCGCCATAATAACCTACGAGCAGTACTTC
.	TRBV29-1	12	.	TRBJ2-5	CSVLVLWETQYF	TGCAGCGTACTCGTGTTGTGGGAGACCCAGTACTTC
.	TRBV9	11	.	TRBJ1-1	CASSGGRGAFF	TGTGCCAGCAGCGGGGGGCGAGGAGCTTTCTTT